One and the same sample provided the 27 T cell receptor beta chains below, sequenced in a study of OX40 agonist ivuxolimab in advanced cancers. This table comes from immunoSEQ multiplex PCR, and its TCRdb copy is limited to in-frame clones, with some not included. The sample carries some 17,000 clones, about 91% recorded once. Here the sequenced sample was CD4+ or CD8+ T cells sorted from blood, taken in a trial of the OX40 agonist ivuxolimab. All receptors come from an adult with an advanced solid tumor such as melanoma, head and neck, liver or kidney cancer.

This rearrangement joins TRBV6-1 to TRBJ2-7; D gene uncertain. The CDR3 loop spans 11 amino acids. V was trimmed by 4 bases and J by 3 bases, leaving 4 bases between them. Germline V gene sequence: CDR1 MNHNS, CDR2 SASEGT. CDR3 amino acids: CASSGSYEQYF. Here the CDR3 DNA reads TGTGCCAGCAGTGGAAGCTACGAGCAGTACTTC.

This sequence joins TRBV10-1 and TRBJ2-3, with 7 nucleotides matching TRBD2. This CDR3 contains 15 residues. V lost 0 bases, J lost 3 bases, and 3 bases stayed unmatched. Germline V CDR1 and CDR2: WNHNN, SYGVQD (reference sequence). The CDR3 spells CASSESTSMTDTQYF. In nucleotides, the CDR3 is TGCGCCAGCAGTGAGTCGACTAGCATGACAGATACGCAGTATTTT.

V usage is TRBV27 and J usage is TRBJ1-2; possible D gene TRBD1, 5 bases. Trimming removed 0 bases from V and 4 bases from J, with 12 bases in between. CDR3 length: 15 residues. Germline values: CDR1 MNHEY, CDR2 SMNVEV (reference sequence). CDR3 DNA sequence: TGTGCCAGCAGTTTATCGTACGGGGCCGGCTATGGCTACACCTTC. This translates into CASSLSYGAGYGYTF.

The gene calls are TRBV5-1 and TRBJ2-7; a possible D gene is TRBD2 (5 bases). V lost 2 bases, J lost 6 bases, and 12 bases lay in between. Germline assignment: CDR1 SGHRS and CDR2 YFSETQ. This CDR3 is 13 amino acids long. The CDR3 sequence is CASSFGSSLEQYF. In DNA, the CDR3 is TGCGCCAGCAGCTTTGGGTCTAGCCTCGAGCAGTACTTC.

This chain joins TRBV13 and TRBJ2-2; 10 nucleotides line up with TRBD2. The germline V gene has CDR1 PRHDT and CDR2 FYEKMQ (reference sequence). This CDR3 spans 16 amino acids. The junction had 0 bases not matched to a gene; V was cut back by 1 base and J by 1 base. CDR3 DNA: TGTGCCAGCAGCTTAGTAGCGGGGGGGAACACCGGGGAGCTGTTTTTT. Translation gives CASSLVAGGNTGELFF. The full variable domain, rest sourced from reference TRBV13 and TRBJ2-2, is AAGVIQSPRHLIKEKRETATLKCYPIPRHDTVYWYQQGPGQDPQFLISFYEKMQSDKGSIPDRFSAQQFSDYHSELNMSSLELGDSALYFCASSLVAGGNTGELFFGEGSRLTVL.

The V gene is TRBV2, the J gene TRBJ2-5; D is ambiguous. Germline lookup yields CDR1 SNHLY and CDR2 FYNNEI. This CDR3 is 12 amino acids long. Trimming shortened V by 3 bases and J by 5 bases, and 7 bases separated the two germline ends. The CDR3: CASSDQSETQYF. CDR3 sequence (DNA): TGTGCCAGCAGTGATCAGTCGGAGACCCAGTACTTC.

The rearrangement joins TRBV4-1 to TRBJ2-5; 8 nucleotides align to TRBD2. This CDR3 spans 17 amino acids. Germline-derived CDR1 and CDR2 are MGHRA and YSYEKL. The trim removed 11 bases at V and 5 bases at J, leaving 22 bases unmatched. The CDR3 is CASSTEAGGPRGETQYF. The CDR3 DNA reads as TGCGCCTCTTCCACAGAGGCGGGAGGCCCGAGGGGGGAGACCCAGTACTTC.

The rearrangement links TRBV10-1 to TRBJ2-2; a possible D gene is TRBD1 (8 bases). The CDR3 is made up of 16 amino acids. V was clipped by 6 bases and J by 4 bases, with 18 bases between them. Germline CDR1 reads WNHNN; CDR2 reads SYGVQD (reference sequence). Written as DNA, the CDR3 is TGCGCCAGCAGCCTCTACAACAGGGGGGGCACCGGGGAGCTGTTTTTT. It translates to CASSLYNRGGTGELFF.

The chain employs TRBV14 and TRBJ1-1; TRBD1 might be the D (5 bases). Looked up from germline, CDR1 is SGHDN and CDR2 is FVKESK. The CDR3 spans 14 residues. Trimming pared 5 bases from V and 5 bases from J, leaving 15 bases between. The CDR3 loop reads CASSLTRVGTEAFF. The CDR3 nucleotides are TGTGCCAGCAGCTTAACCAGGGTTGGGACTGAAGCTTTCTTT. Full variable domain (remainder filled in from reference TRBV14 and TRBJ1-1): EAGVTQFPSHSVIEKGQTVTLRCDPISGHDNLYWYRRVMGKEIKFLLHFVKESKQDESGMPNNRFLAERTGGTYSTLKVQPAELEDSGVYFCASSLTRVGTEAFFGQGTRLTVV.

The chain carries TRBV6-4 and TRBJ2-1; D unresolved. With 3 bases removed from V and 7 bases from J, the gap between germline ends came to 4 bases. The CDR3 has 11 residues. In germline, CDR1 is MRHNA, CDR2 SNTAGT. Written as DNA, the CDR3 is TGTGCCAGCAGTGAGGGGAATGAGCAGTTCTTC. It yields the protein CASSEGNEQFF.

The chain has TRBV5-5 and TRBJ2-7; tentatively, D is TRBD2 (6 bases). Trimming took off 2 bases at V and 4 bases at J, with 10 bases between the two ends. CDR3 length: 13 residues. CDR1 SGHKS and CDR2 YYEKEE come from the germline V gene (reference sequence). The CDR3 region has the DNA TGTGCCAGCAGCTTAACCCGGGGGTACGAGCAGTACTTC. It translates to CASSLTRGYEQYF.

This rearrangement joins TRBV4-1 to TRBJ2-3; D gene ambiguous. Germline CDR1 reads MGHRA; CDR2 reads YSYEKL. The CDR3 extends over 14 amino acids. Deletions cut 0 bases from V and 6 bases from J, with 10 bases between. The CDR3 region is CASSQELVGDTQYF. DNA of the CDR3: TGCGCCAGCAGCCAAGAGTTGGTAGGGGATACGCAGTATTTT.

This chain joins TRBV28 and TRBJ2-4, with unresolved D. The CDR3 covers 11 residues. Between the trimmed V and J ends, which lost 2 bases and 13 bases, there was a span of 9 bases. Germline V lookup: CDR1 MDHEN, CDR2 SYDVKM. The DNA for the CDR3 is TGTGCCAGCAGTTTAATGAAGAGGCAGTACTTC. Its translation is CASSLMKRQYF.

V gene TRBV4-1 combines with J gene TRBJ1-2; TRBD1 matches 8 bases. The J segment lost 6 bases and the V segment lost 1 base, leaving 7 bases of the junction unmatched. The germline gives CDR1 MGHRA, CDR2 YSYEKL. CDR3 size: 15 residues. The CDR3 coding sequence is TGCGCCAGCAGCCAAGTTTTCGACAGGGGTGATGGCTACACCTTC. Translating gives CASSQVFDRGDGYTF.

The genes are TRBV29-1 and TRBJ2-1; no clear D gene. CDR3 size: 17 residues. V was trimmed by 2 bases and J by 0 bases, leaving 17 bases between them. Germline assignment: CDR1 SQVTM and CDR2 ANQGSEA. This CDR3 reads CSVEKYVDPSSYNEQFF. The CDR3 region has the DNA TGCAGCGTTGAAAAATACGTAGACCCTAGCTCCTACAATGAGCAGTTCTTC.

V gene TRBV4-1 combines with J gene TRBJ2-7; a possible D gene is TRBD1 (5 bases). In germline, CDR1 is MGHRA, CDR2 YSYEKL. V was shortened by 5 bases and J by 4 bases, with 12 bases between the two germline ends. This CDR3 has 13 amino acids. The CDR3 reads CASSSDQGYEQYF. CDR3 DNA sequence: TGCGCCAGCAGCTCCGATCAGGGTTACGAGCAGTACTTC.

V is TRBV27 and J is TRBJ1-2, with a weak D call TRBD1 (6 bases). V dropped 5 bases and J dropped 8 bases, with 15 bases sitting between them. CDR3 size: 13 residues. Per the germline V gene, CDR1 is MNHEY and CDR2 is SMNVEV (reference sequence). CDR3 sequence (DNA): TGTGCCAGCAGTCACGGACAGACGGACGGCTACACCTTC. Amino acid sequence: CASSHGQTDGYTF.

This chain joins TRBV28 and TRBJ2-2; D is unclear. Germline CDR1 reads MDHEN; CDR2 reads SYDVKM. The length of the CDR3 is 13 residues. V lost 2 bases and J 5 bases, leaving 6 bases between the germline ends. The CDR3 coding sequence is TGTGCCAGCAGTTTACTGCGGACCGGGGAGCTGTTTTTT. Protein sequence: CASSLLRTGELFF.

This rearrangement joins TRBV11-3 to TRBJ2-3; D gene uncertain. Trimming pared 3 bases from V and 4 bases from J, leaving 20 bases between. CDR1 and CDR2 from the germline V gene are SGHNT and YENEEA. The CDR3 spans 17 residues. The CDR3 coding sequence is TGTGCCAGCAGCTTCAAGGAAGGGTTCCCTGCCCCAGATACGCAGTATTTT. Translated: CASSFKEGFPAPDTQYF.

CDR3 in amino acids: CASSQSGSAGGCYGYTF. Written as DNA, the CDR3 is TGCGCCAGCAGTCAATCGGGTAGCGCAGGGGGCTGCTATGGCTACACCTTC. This sequence joins TRBV23-1 and TRBJ1-2, with 8 bases aligning to TRBD1. TRBV23-1 is an open reading frame, and its role is uncertain. V lost 0 bases to trimming and J lost 4 bases; unmatched junction nucleotides: 10. The CDR3 loop spans 17 amino acids.

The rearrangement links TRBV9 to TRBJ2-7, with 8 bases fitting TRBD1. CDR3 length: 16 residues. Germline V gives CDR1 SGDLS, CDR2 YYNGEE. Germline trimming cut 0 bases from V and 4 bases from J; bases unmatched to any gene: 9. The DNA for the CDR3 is TGTGCCAGCAGCGTAGGCCCCGGGACAGGATTTTACGAGCAGTACTTC. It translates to CASSVGPGTGFYEQYF.

CDR3 amino acids: CASSQDGGLSFTDTQYF. CDR3 in DNA: TGCGCCAGCAGCCAAGACGGGGGGCTCTCTTTCACAGATACGCAGTATTTT. The chain is built from TRBV4-3 and TRBJ2-3, with a weak D call TRBD2 (7 bases). V was cut by 0 bases and J by 2 bases, with 15 bases left in between. Germline V gene lookup returns CDR1 LGHNA and CDR2 YSLEER. CDR3 length: 17 amino acids.

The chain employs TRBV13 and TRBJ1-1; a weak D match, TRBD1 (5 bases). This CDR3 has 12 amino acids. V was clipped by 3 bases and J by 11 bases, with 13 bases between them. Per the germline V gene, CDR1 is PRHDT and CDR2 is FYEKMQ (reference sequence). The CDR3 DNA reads TGTGCCAGCAGCTTTGACAGCCCGGTGGCTTTCTTT. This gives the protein CASSFDSPVAFF.

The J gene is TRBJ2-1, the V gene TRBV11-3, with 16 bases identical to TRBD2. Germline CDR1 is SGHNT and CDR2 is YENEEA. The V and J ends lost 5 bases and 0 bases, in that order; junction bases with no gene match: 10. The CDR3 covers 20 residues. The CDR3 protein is CASSPRPGTSGRASYNEQFF. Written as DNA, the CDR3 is TGTGCCAGCAGCCCACGTCCCGGGACTAGCGGGAGGGCCTCCTACAATGAGCAGTTCTTC. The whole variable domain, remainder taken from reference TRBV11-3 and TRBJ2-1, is EAGVVQSPRYKIIEKKQPVAFWCNPISGHNTLYWYLQNLGQGPELLIRYENEEAVDDSQLPKDRFSAERLKGVDSTLKIQPAELGDSAVYLCASSPRPGTSGRASYNEQFFGPGTRLTVL.

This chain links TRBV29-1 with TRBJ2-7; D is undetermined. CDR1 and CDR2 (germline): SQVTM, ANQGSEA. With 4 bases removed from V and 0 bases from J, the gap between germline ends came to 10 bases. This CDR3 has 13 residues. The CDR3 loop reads CSVVPDPSYEQYF. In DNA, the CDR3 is TGCAGCGTTGTACCAGACCCCTCCTACGAGCAGTACTTC.

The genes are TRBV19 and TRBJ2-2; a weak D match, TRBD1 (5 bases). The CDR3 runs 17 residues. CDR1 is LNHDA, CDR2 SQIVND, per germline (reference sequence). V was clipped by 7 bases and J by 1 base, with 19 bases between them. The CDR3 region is CASKDSGLPGNTGELFF. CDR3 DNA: TGTGCCAGTAAAGATTCAGGGCTCCCCGGGAACACCGGGGAGCTGTTTTTT.

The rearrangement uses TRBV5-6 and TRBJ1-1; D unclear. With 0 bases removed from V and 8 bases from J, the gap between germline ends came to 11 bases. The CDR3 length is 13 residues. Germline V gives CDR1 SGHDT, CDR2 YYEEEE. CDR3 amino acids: CASSLATLTEAFF. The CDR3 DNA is TGTGCCAGCAGCTTGGCAACCCTAACGGAAGCTTTCTTT. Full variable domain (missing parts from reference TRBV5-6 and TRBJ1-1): DAGVTQSPTHLIKTRGQQVTLRCSPKSGHDTVSWYQQALGQGPQFIFQYYEEEERQRGNFPDRFSGHQFPNYSSELNVNALLLGDSALYLCASSLATLTEAFFGQGTRLTVV.